These T cell receptor beta chains were read from a single sample in a study of T cells in Graves' hyperthyroidism and ophthalmopathy. Using its own MiXCR run on the multiplex PCR reads, TCRdb lists one record per CDR3 protein. The profile shows hundreds of thousands of distinct CDR3 sequences, roughly 13% of them singletons. Sequencing was performed on blood. The receptors come from a woman in her twenties or thirties with Graves' hyperthyroidism. CDR3s include the opening cysteine and the closing phenylalanine or tryptophan. A D gene is named only where the DNA matches it firmly. Size is stated for part of the rows, as once, few or many counts, or as a class when the clone is expanded.

J gene,D gene,V gene,clone size,CDR3 protein,CDR3 DNA
TRBJ1-1,NA,TRBV12-3/TRBV12-4,many,CASSPLPTGTEAFF,TGTGCCAGCAGTCCCCTCCCCACGGGCACTGAAGCTTTCTTT
TRBJ1-2,NA,TRBV6-1,NA,CASSDWGDGYTF,TGTGCCAGCAGTGATTGGGGGGATGGCTACACCTTC
TRBJ2-6,TRBD1,TRBV20-1,NA,CSASDRGRYGANVLTF,TGCAGTGCTTCAGACAGGGGGCGATATGGGGCCAACGTCCTGACTTTC
TRBJ1-3,NA,TRBV3-1,few,CASSQAQSGLGGTIYF,TGTGCCAGCAGCCAAGCCCAATCAGGGCTCGGGGGCACCATATATTTT
TRBJ2-7,TRBD2,TRBV7-9,NA,CATSTTGTSGSQYEQYF,TGTGCCACCAGCACAACCGGGACTAGCGGGAGTCAGTACGAGCAGTACTTC
TRBJ2-5,TRBD2,TRBV7-2,NA,CASSLRGTSGIRGAETQYF,TGTGCCAGCAGCTTACGGGGCACTAGCGGGATTAGGGGGGCAGAGACCCAGTACTTC
TRBJ2-7,NA,TRBV20-1,few,CSARDPRERYEQYF,TGCAGTGCTAGAGATCCCAGGGAAAGGTACGAGCAGTACTTC
TRBJ2-7,NA,TRBV28,many,CASRPSSEGSYEQYF,TGTGCCAGCAGGCCAAGTTCAGAAGGCTCCTACGAGCAGTACTTC
TRBJ2-1,TRBD2,TRBV12-3/TRBV12-4,many,CASTDRREGVNEQFF,TGTGCCAGCACGGACAGACGGGAGGGGGTTAATGAGCAGTTCTTC
TRBJ2-5,NA,TRBV27,NA,CASSRQGEVETQYF,TGTGCCAGCAGTCGCCAGGGTGAGGTAGAGACCCAGTACTTC
TRBJ1-6,TRBD1,TRBV5-6,NA,CASRDRGHHNSPLHF,TGTGCCAGCAGGGACAGGGGGCACCATAATTCACCCCTCCACTTT
TRBJ1-5,NA,TRBV20-1,many,CSARASNQPQHF,TGCAGTGCTAGGGCTAGCAATCAGCCCCAGCATTTT
TRBJ1-6,NA,TRBV20-1,NA,CSGGETRYNSPLHF,TGCAGTGGAGGGGAGACGAGGTATAATTCACCCCTCCACTTT
TRBJ1-1,NA,TRBV7-8,many,CASSLSRWGNLNTEAFF,TGTGCCAGCAGCTTAAGTCGTTGGGGGAACCTAAACACTGAAGCTTTCTTT
TRBJ2-3,NA,TRBV7-9,many,CASSTPGRADTQYF,TGTGCCAGCAGCACCCCCGGCCGGGCAGATACGCAGTATTTT
TRBJ1-4,TRBD1,TRBV19,NA,CASSIFPLRQGKNEKLFF,TGTGCCAGTAGTATCTTCCCCCTTAGACAGGGGAAAAATGAAAAACTGTTTTTT
TRBJ1-2,NA,TRBV6-1,NA,CASSPGPSPLVGYTF,TGTGCCAGCAGTCCCGGGCCCTCCCCTCTTGTAGGCTACACCTTC
TRBJ1-2,NA,TRBV6-1,many,CASSETTQTVGYTF,TGTGCCAGCAGTGAAACCACTCAAACAGTCGGCTACACCTTC